This paragraph reports one T cell receptor beta chain. The target antigen is unknown. The sample originates from a study of cytomegalovirus exposure and HLA in healthy donors. Study-level information: Membership in the Caucasian-associated ancestry cluster was found for 75% to 85% of around 380 genotyped donors.

While unrecorded immune exposures were likely, the donors were nominally healthy when sampled. The V end was cut by 3 bases, the J end by 0 bases, with 11 bases between. CDR1 is LNHDA, CDR2 SQIVND, per germline (reference sequence). The CDR3 extends over 15 amino acids. Study-level results: A few of the chains that were CMV-associated were confirmed in vitro to be specific for CMV antigens.

Amplification used 60 Vbeta primers and 13 Jbeta primers. Sequenced by immunoSEQ multiplex PCR; TCRdb stores in-frame clones only, minus some. The sample has approximately 110,000 clones, 55% to 80% seen once. The J gene is TRBJ1-1, the V gene TRBV19; D might be TRBD1 (6 bases). This receptor was taken from a woman aged 30 to 39 in good health and CMV-seronegative. Sample: PBMCs. The chain's CDR3 is CASSIPGQVNTEAFF. In DNA, the CDR3 is TGTGCCAGTAGTATTCCGGGACAAGTGAACACTGAAGCTTTCTTT.